This passage covers 12 T cell receptor beta chains from one sample sequenced in a study of T cells after yellow fever vaccination. TCRdb processed the 5' RACE reads anew with MiXCR; each CDR3 protein has one entry. The repertoire holds over 100,000 distinct CDR3 sequences, roughly 8.9% seen once, with approximately 24% in the top ten. The material was CD8+ T cells sorted from PBMCs, obtained 45 days after the yellow fever booster vaccination. The origin of the receptors is a man younger than 45 who received the YFV17D yellow fever vaccine.

This clonotype was found many times. V is TRBV27 and J is TRBJ1-2, with TRBD1 as a possible D gene (5 bases). This CDR3 contains 11 residues. Germline loops: CDR1 MNHEY, CDR2 SMNVEV (reference sequence). The germline V and J ends were trimmed by 8 bases and 4 bases, with 8 bases remaining between them. The CDR3 loop is CASWGFYGYTF. In DNA form, the CDR3 reads TGTGCCAGCTGGGGGTTCTATGGCTACACCTTC.

This clonotype was seen repeatedly, ten times or more. This rearrangement joins TRBV28 to TRBJ2-7; tentatively, D is TRBD1 (6 bases). Germline V lookup: CDR1 MDHEN, CDR2 SYDVKM. V lost 5 bases and J 4 bases, leaving 12 bases between the germline ends. The CDR3 has 13 amino acids. CDR3 nucleotides: TGTGCCAGCAGTCAGACAGGTACTTACGAGCAGTACTTC. Amino acid sequence: CASSQTGTYEQYF.

The chain uses TRBV9 and TRBJ1-3; D is possibly TRBD1 (6 bases). CDR1 and CDR2 from the germline V gene are SGDLS and YYNGEE. The CDR3 length is 15 residues. V shed 4 bases and J shed 0 bases, with 11 bases lying between them. The CDR3 is CASSPGQHSGNTIYF. The CDR3 DNA reads as TGTGCCAGCAGCCCCGGACAGCACTCTGGAAACACCATATATTTT. Complete variable domain (other parts from reference TRBV9 and TRBJ1-3): DSGVTQTPKHLITATGQRVTLRCSPRSGDLSVYWYQQSLDQGLQFLIQYYNGEERAKGNILERFSAQQFPDLHSELNLSSLELGDSALYFCASSPGQHSGNTIYFGEGSWLTVV.

Worth noting for this clonotype: Given a much more abundant clone one base away, this may be a read error. V is TRBV6-2 or TRBV6-3 and J is TRBJ2-7, with D perhaps TRBD2 (6 bases). There are 11 residues in the CDR3. V lost 10 bases to trimming and J lost 7 bases, with 14 bases between them. Germline lookup yields CDR1 MNHEY and CDR2 SVGEGT. In DNA, the CDR3 is TGTGCCAACAAAATCGCGGGGGAGCAGTACTTC. Translation gives CANKIAGEQYF.

The V gene is TRBV28, the J gene TRBJ1-1; D unclear. The V gene's germline CDR1 is MDHEN and CDR2 SYDVKM. The CDR3 is 15 residues long. Trimming cost V 1 base and J 6 bases, with 15 bases left between them. The CDR3 DNA reads as TGTGCCAGCAGTTTATTGGTGGCCTCGAGGGCTGAAGCTTTCTTT. Its protein product is CASSLLVASRAEAFF.

The chain recombines TRBV27 with TRBJ2-1; 7 positions match TRBD2. There are 16 residues in the CDR3. V was clipped by 6 bases and J by 4 bases; unmatched bases: 12. CDR1 is MNHEY and CDR2 is SMNVEV in the germline V gene (reference sequence). The CDR3 DNA reads TGTGCCAGCAGCCTAATAGGCGGGGGACTTTACAATGAGCAGTTCTTC. Amino acids: CASSLIGGGLYNEQFF.

This rearrangement joins TRBV29-1 to TRBJ2-2; the D call may be TRBD1 or TRBD2 (5 bases each). This CDR3 has 14 amino acids. Looked up from germline, CDR1 is SQVTM and CDR2 is ANQGSEA. V was cut by 1 base and J by 4 bases, with 10 bases left in between. The DNA for the CDR3 is TGCAGCGTTGAAGGTCCAGGGAGCACCGGGGAGCTGTTTTTT. Its translation is CSVEGPGSTGELFF.

This clonotype was recorded many times. V and J are TRBV12-3 or TRBV12-4 and TRBJ2-1; D is unresolved. Trimming removed 3 bases at V and 7 bases at J, with 13 bases between. The CDR3 spans 14 residues. This CDR3 is CASSFLGSDNEQFF. Here the CDR3 DNA reads TGTGCCAGCAGTTTTCTTGGGTCAGATAATGAGCAGTTCTTC.

In the case of this clonotype: A read error may produce the germline difference seen at one junction end. CDR3 sequence: CDSSLDEQYF. CDR3 nucleotides: TGTGACAGCAGCTTAGACGAGCAGTACTTC. V gene TRBV7-8 combines with J gene TRBJ2-7; no firm D call. Germline V lookup: CDR1 SGHVS, CDR2 FQNEAQ. The CDR3 length is 10 residues.

The rearrangement uses TRBV28 and TRBJ1-5; TRBD1 matches 7 bases. The CDR3 has 16 amino acids. The V segment lost 6 bases and the J segment 4 bases; nucleotides outside the gene matches: 12. CDR1 is MDHEN, CDR2 SYDVKM, per germline. The CDR3 protein is CASSPTQPGGNQPQHF. The CDR3 region has the DNA TGTGCCAGCAGCCCCACGCAGCCAGGGGGGAATCAGCCCCAGCATTTT.

The rearrangement uses TRBV12-3 or TRBV12-4 and TRBJ2-3; D not resolved. The CDR3 spans 17 residues. Trimming took 5 bases from V and 4 from J, leaving 22 bases between them. The CDR3 loop is CASSPGSHGFRPDTQYF. As DNA, the CDR3 is TGTGCCAGCAGTCCCGGGTCCCATGGCTTCCGCCCAGATACGCAGTATTTT.

This clonotype has at least ten counts. The junction departs from germline at one end; a sequencing error may be responsible. CDR3: CASRGNIGELFF. For the CDR3, the DNA is TGTGCCAGTCGGGGCAACATCGGGGAGCTGTTTTTT. The rearrangement links TRBV12-3 or TRBV12-4 to TRBJ2-2; D is possibly TRBD1 or TRBD2 (5 bases each). There are 12 residues in the CDR3.